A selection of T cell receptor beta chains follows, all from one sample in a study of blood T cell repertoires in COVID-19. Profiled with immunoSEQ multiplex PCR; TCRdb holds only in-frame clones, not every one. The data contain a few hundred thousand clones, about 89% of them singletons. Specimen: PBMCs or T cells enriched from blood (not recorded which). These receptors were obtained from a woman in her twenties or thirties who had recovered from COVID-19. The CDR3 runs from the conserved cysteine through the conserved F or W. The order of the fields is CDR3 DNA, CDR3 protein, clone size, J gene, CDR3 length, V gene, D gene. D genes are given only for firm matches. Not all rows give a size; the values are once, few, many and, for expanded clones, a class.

DNA: TGTGCCAGTAGCATAGGGGAGGACTATGGCTACACCTTC
CDR3: CASSIGEDYGYTF
size: NA
J: TRBJ1-2
length: 13
V: TRBV19
D: NA

DNA: TGCGCCAGCAGCCAACGACCCGGGACAGACTATAATTCACCCCTCCACTTT
CDR3: CASSQRPGTDYNSPLHF
size: NA
J: TRBJ1-6
length: 17
V: TRBV5-1
D: TRBD1

DNA: TGTGCCAGTAATAGGGGGCAGGTAGGGGAGACCCAGTACTTC
CDR3: CASNRGQVGETQYF
size: NA
J: TRBJ2-5
length: 14
V: TRBV19
D: TRBD1

DNA: TGTGCCAGCAGTCTGACAGGGACAAGCAATCAGCCCCAGCATTTT
CDR3: CASSLTGTSNQPQHF
size: NA
J: TRBJ1-5
length: 15
V: TRBV6-5
D: TRBD1

DNA: TGCAGTGCTAGTAGCGGGGGCTACAATGAGCAGTTCTTC
CDR3: CSASSGGYNEQFF
size: NA
J: TRBJ2-1
length: 13
V: TRBV20-1
D: TRBD2

DNA: TGTGCCAGCAGCGGCGCGCGGACAGGGAATTCACCCCTCCACTTT
CDR3: CASSGARTGNSPLHF
size: NA
J: TRBJ1-6
length: 15
V: TRBV7-8
D: TRBD1

DNA: TGTGCCAGCAGCTTGGAGAATAGCGGTACATCCTACGAGCAGTACTTC
CDR3: CASSLENSGTSYEQYF
size: NA
J: TRBJ2-7
length: 16
V: TRBV5-4
D: NA

DNA: TGTGCCAGCAGCTCTAAACCCCAGCGACGTGAGCAGTTCTTC
CDR3: CASSSKPQRREQFF
size: NA
J: TRBJ2-1
length: 14
V: TRBV3-1/TRBV3-2
D: NA

DNA: TGCAGCGTTATTTTTTTCGAAACAGTGAACTATGGCTACACCTTC
CDR3: CSVIFFETVNYGYTF
size: NA
J: TRBJ1-2
length: 15
V: TRBV29-1
D: NA

DNA: TGTGCCAGCTCACCCGGACAGTGGTCCTACGAGCAGTACTTC
CDR3: CASSPGQWSYEQYF
size: NA
J: TRBJ2-7
length: 14
V: TRBV18
D: NA

DNA: TGTGCCAGCAGCGTCGGGCAGGGGGCCGACACTGAAGCTTTCTTT
CDR3: CASSVGQGADTEAFF
size: NA
J: TRBJ1-1
length: 15
V: TRBV9
D: TRBD1

DNA: TGTGCCACCAGCAGAGGGACTAGCGGGAGGTCTGAACTGTTTTTT
CDR3: CATSRGTSGRSELFF
size: NA
J: TRBJ2-2
length: 15
V: TRBV15
D: TRBD2

DNA: TGTGCCATCAGTGAGTCGAGCGCTCCAGATACGCAGTATTTT
CDR3: CAISESSAPDTQYF
size: NA
J: TRBJ2-3
length: 14
V: TRBV10-3
D: NA

DNA: TGTGCCAGCAGCCAAGAGTTCGGCGGCGAGCAGTACTTC
CDR3: CASSQEFGGEQYF
size: few
J: TRBJ2-7
length: 13
V: TRBV4-2
D: NA